The 16 T cell receptor beta chains in this list originate from one sample, sequenced in a study of T cells in Graves' hyperthyroidism and ophthalmopathy. Researchers took RNA transcripts and amplified the TCR beta CDR3 regions from them. The HTBI primer set drove a first-round RT-PCR of the TCR CDR3. TCRdb redid the calling of the multiplex PCR reads with MiXCR, one entry per CDR3 protein. The sample contains 300,000 to 500,000 distinct CDR3 sequences, over 12% of which appear only once. The source material was blood. These receptors all stem from a man aged 50-60 years with Graves' ophthalmopathy.

This clonotype was seen a few times. The CDR3 bases are TGCGCCAGCAGCTCGACGGTAGCCGACCCCTATGGCTACACCTTC. It codes for CASSSTVADPYGYTF. The V gene is TRBV5-1, the J gene TRBJ1-2, with D unclear. Deletions cut 3 bases from V and 4 bases from J, with 16 bases between. The CDR3 contains 15 residues. CDR1 is SGHRS, CDR2 YFSETQ, per germline.

In this sample, this clonotype turned up many times. This rearrangement joins TRBV12-3 or TRBV12-4 to TRBJ2-1; 12 bases line up with TRBD2. This CDR3 comprises 15 residues. J lost 7 bases, V lost 6 bases, and 7 bases had no gene match. In DNA, the CDR3 is TGTGCCAGCAGCTGGACTAGCGGGACGGGTAATGAGCAGTTCTTC. Protein: CASSWTSGTGNEQFF.

This clonotype has only a few counts. This chain joins TRBV10-2 and TRBJ2-5; weak D call: TRBD1 (5 bases). Germline CDR1 and CDR2: WSHSY and SAAADI. The CDR3 length is 13 residues. Trimming took off 6 bases at V and 4 bases at J, with 12 bases between the two ends. CDR3 sequence: CASSRAIGETQYF. CDR3 nucleotide sequence: TGCGCCAGCAGCAGGGCTATAGGAGAGACCCAGTACTTC.

A few counts support this clonotype. V and J are TRBV6-1 and TRBJ2-1; tentatively, D is TRBD2 (5 bases). Trimming cost V 8 bases and J 7 bases, with 12 bases left between them. Germline CDR1 and CDR2: MNHNS and SASEGT. CDR3 size: 12 residues. This chain's CDR3 is CASGLTLNEQFF. The CDR3, as DNA: TGTGCCAGCGGACTGACTTTAAATGAGCAGTTCTTC.

This clonotype was detected ten times or more. The J gene is TRBJ2-1, the V gene TRBV27; possible D gene TRBD1, 6 bases. V shed 0 bases and J shed 4 bases, with 10 bases lying between them. CDR1 and CDR2 (germline): MNHEY, SMNVEV (reference sequence). The CDR3 is 15 residues long. The CDR3, as DNA: TGTGCCAGCAGTTTATCAGGGACATGGTACAATGAGCAGTTCTTC. Encoded protein: CASSLSGTWYNEQFF.

This clonotype was detected a few times. The chain uses TRBV12-5 and TRBJ2-3; a weak D match, TRBD2 (5 bases). The CDR3 contains 17 residues. From germline, CDR1 is LGHNT and CDR2 FRNRAP. The germline V and J ends were trimmed by 0 bases and 0 bases, with 13 bases remaining between them. The DNA of the CDR3 is TGTGCTAGTGGTTTGGTACTCGGGGTAACTAGCACAGATACGCAGTATTTT. Translated: CASGLVLGVTSTDTQYF.

This clonotype was observed at least ten times. This rearrangement joins TRBV5-1 to TRBJ2-1; D might be TRBD2 (6 bases). The CDR3 is made up of 17 amino acids. CDR1 SGHRS and CDR2 YFSETQ come from the germline V gene. V lost 2 bases to trimming and J lost 8 bases, with 23 bases between them. CDR3 in amino acids: CASSFNGRGDLNHEQFF. The CDR3 bases are TGCGCCAGCAGCTTTAACGGGAGAGGAGACTTGAATCATGAGCAGTTCTTC.

In this sample, this clonotype turned up many times. This sequence joins TRBV5-1 and TRBJ2-1, with D unresolved. Looked up from germline, CDR1 is SGHRS and CDR2 is YFSETQ. The CDR3 contains 12 residues. V was clipped by 4 bases and J by 9 bases, with 11 bases between them. The CDR3 protein is CASSLQPPEQFF. The CDR3, as DNA: TGCGCCAGCAGCCTCCAGCCTCCTGAGCAGTTCTTC. Supplemented by reference TRBV5-1 and TRBJ2-1, the full variable domain reads KAGVTQTPRYLIKTRGQQVTLSCSPISGHRSVSWYQQTPGQGLQFLFEYFSETQRNKGNFPGRFSGRQFSNSRSEMNVSTLELGDSALYLCASSLQPPEQFFGPGTRLTVL.

This clonotype was recorded many times. The V and J genes are TRBV5-1 and TRBJ2-7; 9 bases match TRBD2. The germline gives CDR1 SGHRS, CDR2 YFSETQ. With V trimmed by 0 bases and J by 5 bases, 9 bases remained unmatched. This CDR3 has 16 amino acids. CDR3 sequence: CASSLGNSGRGDEQYF. CDR3 DNA: TGCGCCAGCAGCTTGGGGAATAGCGGGAGAGGCGACGAGCAGTACTTC.

This clonotype was detected many times. The J gene is TRBJ2-5, the V gene TRBV2, with 7 bases aligning to TRBD1. Germline V CDR1 and CDR2: SNHLY, FYNNEI. The CDR3 consists of 15 residues. With V trimmed by 5 bases and J by 5 bases, 11 bases remained unmatched. The DNA for the CDR3 is TGTGCCAGCAGTCCGGACAGGTGGTCTGAGGAGACCCAGTACTTC. Its protein product is CASSPDRWSEETQYF.

The table lists this clonotype with a few counts. The chain is built from TRBV28 and TRBJ2-1; perhaps TRBD1 as D (6 bases). V was shortened by 8 bases and J by 11 bases, with 13 bases between the two germline ends. This CDR3 is 11 amino acids long. The germline gives CDR1 MDHEN, CDR2 SYDVKM. The CDR3 sequence: CASGGGGKQFF. Here the CDR3 DNA reads TGTGCCAGCGGGGGCGGTGGAAAGCAGTTCTTC.

The V and J genes are TRBV19 and TRBJ1-3; the match to TRBD1 covers 8 bases. The ends lost 6 bases at V and 1 base at J; junction bases unmatched: 5. The CDR3 is 15 amino acids. Germline-derived CDR1 and CDR2 are LNHDA and SQIVND (reference sequence). CDR3 coding DNA: TGTGCCAGTAGCGGCAGGGGGCGGTCTGGAAACACCATATATTTT. This sequence encodes CASSGRGRSGNTIYF.

There are a few counts of this clonotype. This sequence joins TRBV19 and TRBJ1-1; a weak D match, TRBD1 (6 bases). Trimming shortened V by 7 bases and J by 0 bases, and 12 bases separated the two germline ends. The germline V gene encodes CDR1 LNHDA and CDR2 SQIVND (reference sequence). The CDR3 covers 14 residues. CDR3 DNA: TGTGCCAGTACCACCGGGACAATGAACACTGAAGCTTTCTTT. Translating gives CASTTGTMNTEAFF.

The CDR3, as DNA: TGCAGTGCTACCAATGGGCAGGGGATCTATGGCTACACCTTC. It is translated as CSATNGQGIYGYTF. The chain is built from TRBV20-1 and TRBJ1-2, with D perhaps TRBD1 (6 bases). Trimming took off 4 bases at V and 4 bases at J, with 16 bases between the two ends. The CDR3 totals 14 residues. In germline, CDR1 is DFQATT, CDR2 SNEGSKA (reference sequence).

This clonotype was counted many times. A read error may produce the germline difference seen at one junction end. This rearrangement joins TRBV12-3 or TRBV12-4 to TRBJ2-7, with 8 bases matching TRBD2. This CDR3 contains 15 residues. Here the CDR3 reads CASSFTGGAAYEQYF. DNA of the CDR3: TGTGCCAGCAGTTTCACGGGAGGGGCCGCCTACGAGCAATACTTC.

V gene TRBV5-1 combines with J gene TRBJ1-5; no clear D. This CDR3 is built from 13 residues. Germline CDR1 and CDR2: SGHRS and YFSETQ. V was pared by 3 bases and J by 7 bases, with 11 bases between. CDR3 residues: CASSSSSGQPQHF. The DNA for the CDR3 is TGCGCCAGCAGCTCCTCGTCGGGGCAGCCCCAGCATTTT.